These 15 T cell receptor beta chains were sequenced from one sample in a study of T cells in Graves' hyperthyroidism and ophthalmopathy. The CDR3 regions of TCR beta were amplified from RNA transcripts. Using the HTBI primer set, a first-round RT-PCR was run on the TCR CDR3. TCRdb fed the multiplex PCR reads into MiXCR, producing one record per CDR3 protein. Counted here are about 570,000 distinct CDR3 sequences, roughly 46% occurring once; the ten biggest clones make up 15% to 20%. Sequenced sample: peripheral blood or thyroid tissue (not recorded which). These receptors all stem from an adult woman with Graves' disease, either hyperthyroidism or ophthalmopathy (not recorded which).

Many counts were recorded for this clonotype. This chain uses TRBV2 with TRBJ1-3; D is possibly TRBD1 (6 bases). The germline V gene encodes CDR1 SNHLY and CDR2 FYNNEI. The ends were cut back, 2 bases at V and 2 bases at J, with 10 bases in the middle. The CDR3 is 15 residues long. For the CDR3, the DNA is TGTGCCAGCAGTGAATGGGGGCGCGCTGGAAACACCATATATTTT. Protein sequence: CASSEWGRAGNTIYF. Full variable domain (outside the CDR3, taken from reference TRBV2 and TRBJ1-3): EPEVTQTPSHQVTQMGQEVILRCVPISNHLYFYWYRQILGQKVEFLVSFYNNEISEKSEIFDDQFSVERPDGSNFTLKIRSTKLEDSAMYFCASSEWGRAGNTIYFGEGSWLTVV.

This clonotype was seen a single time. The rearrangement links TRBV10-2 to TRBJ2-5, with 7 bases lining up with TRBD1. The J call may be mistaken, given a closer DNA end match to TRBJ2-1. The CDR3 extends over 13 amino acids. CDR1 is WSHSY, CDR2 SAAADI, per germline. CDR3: CASTRTGEGEQFF. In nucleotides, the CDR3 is TGCGCCAGCACCCGAACAGGGGAAGGGGAGCAGTTCTTC.

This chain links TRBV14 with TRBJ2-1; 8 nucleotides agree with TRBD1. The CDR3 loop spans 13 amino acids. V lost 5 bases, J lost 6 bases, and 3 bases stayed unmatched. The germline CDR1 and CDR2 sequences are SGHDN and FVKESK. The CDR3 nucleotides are TGTGCCAGCAGCACCGGGACAGGCAATGAGCAGTTCTTC. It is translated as CASSTGTGNEQFF.

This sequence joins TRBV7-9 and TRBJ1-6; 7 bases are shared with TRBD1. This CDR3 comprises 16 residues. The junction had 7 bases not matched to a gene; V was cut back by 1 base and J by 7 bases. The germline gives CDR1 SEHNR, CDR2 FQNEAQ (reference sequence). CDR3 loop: CASSLVRTGSNSPLHF. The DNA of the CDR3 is TGTGCCAGCAGCTTAGTGCGGACAGGATCAAATTCACCCCTCCACTTT.

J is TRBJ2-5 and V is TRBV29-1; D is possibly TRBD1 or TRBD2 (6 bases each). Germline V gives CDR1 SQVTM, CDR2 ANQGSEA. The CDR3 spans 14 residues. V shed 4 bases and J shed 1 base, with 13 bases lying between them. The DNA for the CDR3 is TGCAGCGTTGGCCCGGGGGCGGCCCAAGAGACCCAGTACTTC. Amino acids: CSVGPGAAQETQYF.

Written as DNA, the CDR3 is TGTGCCAGCAGTGATTACACAGGCGCTACCAATCAGCCCCAGCATTTT. Translating gives CASSDYTGATNQPQHF. The chain has TRBV2 and TRBJ1-5, with a tentative D call TRBD1 (5 bases). Looked up from germline, CDR1 is SNHLY and CDR2 is FYNNEI. Deletions cut 3 bases from V and 3 bases from J, with 15 bases between. The CDR3 runs 16 residues.

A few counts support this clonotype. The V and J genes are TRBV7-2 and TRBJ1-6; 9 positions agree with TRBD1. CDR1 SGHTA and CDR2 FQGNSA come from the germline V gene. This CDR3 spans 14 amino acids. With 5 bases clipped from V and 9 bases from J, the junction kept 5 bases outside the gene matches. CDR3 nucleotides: TGTGCCAGCAGCGAACAGGGGGCTGGTTCACCCCTCCACTTT. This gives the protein CASSEQGAGSPLHF.

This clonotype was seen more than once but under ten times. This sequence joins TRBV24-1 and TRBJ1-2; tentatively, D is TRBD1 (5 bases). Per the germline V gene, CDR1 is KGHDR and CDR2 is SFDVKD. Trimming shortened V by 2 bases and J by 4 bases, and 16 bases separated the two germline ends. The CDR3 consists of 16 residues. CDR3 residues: CATSDWAGPGGYGYTF. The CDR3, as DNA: TGTGCCACCAGTGATTGGGCAGGGCCGGGGGGCTATGGCTACACCTTC.

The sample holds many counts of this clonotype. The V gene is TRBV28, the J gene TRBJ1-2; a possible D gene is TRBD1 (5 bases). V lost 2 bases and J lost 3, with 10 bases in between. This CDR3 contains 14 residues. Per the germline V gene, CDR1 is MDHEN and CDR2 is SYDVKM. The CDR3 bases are TGTGCCAGCAGTTTAATGAGGGGAGACTATGGCTACACCTTC. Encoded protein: CASSLMRGDYGYTF.

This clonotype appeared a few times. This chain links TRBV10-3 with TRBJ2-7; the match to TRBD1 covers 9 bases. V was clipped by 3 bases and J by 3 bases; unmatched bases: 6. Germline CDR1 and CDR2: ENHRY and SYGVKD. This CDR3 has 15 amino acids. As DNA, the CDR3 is TGTGCCATCAGTGAACCGGACAGGGGAGTCTACGAGCAGTACTTC. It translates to CAISEPDRGVYEQYF.

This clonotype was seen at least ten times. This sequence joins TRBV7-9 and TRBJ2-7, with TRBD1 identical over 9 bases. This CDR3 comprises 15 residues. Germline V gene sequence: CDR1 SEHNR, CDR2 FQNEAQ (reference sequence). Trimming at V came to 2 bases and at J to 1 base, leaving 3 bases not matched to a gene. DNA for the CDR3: TGTGCCAGCAGCTTATCAGGACAGGGGTCCTACGAGCAGTACTTC. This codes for CASSLSGQGSYEQYF.

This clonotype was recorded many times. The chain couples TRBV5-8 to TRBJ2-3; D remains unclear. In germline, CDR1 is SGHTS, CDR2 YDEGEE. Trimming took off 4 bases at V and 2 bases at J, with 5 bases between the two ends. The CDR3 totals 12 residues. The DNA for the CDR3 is TGTGCCAGCAGCCCCTACACAGATACGCAGTATTTT. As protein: CASSPYTDTQYF.

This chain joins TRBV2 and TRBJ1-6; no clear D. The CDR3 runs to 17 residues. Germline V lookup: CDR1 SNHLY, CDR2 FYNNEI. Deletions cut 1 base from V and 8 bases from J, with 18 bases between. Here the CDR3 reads CASSEGETLAGYSPLHF. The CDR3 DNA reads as TGTGCCAGCAGTGAAGGGGAGACTCTAGCGGGATATTCACCCCTCCACTTT.

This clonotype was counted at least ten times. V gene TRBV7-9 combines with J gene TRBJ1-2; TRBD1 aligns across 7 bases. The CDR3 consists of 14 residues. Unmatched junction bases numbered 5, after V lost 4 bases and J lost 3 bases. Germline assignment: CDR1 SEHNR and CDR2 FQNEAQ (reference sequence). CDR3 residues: CASSSSGQHYGYTF. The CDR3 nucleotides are TGTGCCAGCAGCTCCTCGGGACAGCACTATGGCTACACCTTC. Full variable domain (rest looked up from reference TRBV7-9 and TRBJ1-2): DTGVSQNPRHKITKRGQNVTFRCDPISEHNRLYWYRQTLGQGPEFLTYFQNEAQLEKSRLLSDRFSAERPKGSFSTLEIQRTEQGDSAMYLCASSSSGQHYGYTFGSGTRLTVV.

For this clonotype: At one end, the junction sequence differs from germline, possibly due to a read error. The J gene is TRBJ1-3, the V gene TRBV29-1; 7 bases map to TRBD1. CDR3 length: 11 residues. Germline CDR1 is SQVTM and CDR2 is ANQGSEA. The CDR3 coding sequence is TGCAGCGTTGGACGAGAGACAGGGTCGGATTTT. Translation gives CSVGRETGSDF.